These 6 T cell receptor beta chains share one sample of origin, sequenced in a study of T cell responses to AZD1222 COVID-19 vaccine. The table came from immunoSEQ multiplex PCR; TCRdb's copy has only in-frame clones and leaves some out. The profile shows some 120,000 clones, about 90% of them singletons. The material sequenced was peripheral blood, taken on day 0 of AZD1222 vaccination. These receptors came from an adult in good health.

This rearrangement joins TRBV6-5 to TRBJ1-1, with D tentatively TRBD1 (5 bases). The CDR3 loop spans 13 amino acids. V lost 6 bases to trimming and J lost 6 bases, with 14 bases between them. Germline CDR1 and CDR2: MNHEY and SVGAGI. CDR3 nucleotide sequence: TGTGCCAGCAGGGACGGAGGGGTCCCTGAAGCTTTCTTT. This sequence encodes CASRDGGVPEAFF.

The gene calls are TRBV29-1 and TRBJ2-1, with 7 positions matching TRBD1. Trimming took 1 base from V and 4 from J; bases not matched to a gene: 4. CDR3 length: 14 residues. From germline, CDR1 is SQVTM and CDR2 ANQGSEA. This CDR3 is CSVEGTGPYNEQFF. CDR3 sequence (DNA): TGCAGCGTTGAAGGGACAGGACCTTACAATGAGCAGTTCTTC.

This chain links TRBV28 with TRBJ1-6, with no clear D. V was pared by 5 bases and J by 6 bases, with 5 bases between. From germline, CDR1 is MDHEN and CDR2 SYDVKM. This CDR3 has 12 residues. The DNA for the CDR3 is TGTGCCAGCAGTCCCCTTAATTCACCCCTCCACTTT. This sequence encodes CASSPLNSPLHF.

This clone was detected only once. J is TRBJ2-1 and V is TRBV5-4, with D hard to call. The CDR3 totals 12 residues. The germline gives CDR1 SGHNT, CDR2 YYREEE (reference sequence). Trimming took 2 bases from V and 9 from J, leaving 9 bases between them. The CDR3 DNA sequence: TGTGCCAGCAGCTTCTTAGAGGCTGAGCAGTTCTTC. Encoded protein: CASSFLEAEQFF.

The genes are TRBV5-4 and TRBJ1-1; weak D call: TRBD1 (5 bases). Trimming took off 4 bases at V and 5 bases at J, with 12 bases between the two ends. The CDR3 is made up of 13 amino acids. CDR1 is SGHNT and CDR2 is YYREEE in the germline V gene (reference sequence). CDR3 nucleotide sequence: TGTGCCAGCAGCCCGGGGGGGTGGACTGAAGCTTTCTTT. Amino acids: CASSPGGWTEAFF. The full variable domain, with the rest looked up from reference TRBV5-4 and TRBJ1-1, is ETGVTQSPTHLIKTRGQQVTLRCSSQSGHNTVSWYQQALGQGPQFIFQYYREEENGRGNFPPRFSGLQFPNYSSELNVNALELDDSALYLCASSPGGWTEAFFGQGTRLTVV.

V is TRBV4-1 and J is TRBJ1-6, with a tentative D call TRBD1 (6 bases). V was shortened by 0 bases and J by 9 bases, with 12 bases between the two germline ends. The CDR3 is made up of 15 amino acids. The V gene's germline CDR1 is MGHRA and CDR2 YSYEKL. The CDR3 DNA follows: TGCGCCAGCAGCCAAGAAGCGATAGGGGGTTCACCCCTCCACTTT. It specifies CASSQEAIGGSPLHF.